The next 13 T cell receptor beta chains were all read from a single sample in a study of T cell changes during pregnancy in multiple sclerosis. Assay: immunoSEQ multiplex PCR; the TCRdb copy retains only in-frame clones and omits some. The table records 93,000 or so clones, approximately 90% of them present only once. The sequenced sample was peripheral blood, obtained after pregnancy. These receptor sequences come from a female donor with multiple sclerosis, enrolled in a pregnancy study.

The CDR3: CASQATDQGYGYTF. As DNA, the CDR3 is TGCGCCAGCCAAGCCACGGACCAGGGCTATGGCTACACCTTC. The chain carries TRBV5-1 and TRBJ1-2, with D possibly being TRBD1 (5 bases). Trimming pared 7 bases from V and 4 bases from J, leaving 17 bases between. This CDR3 comprises 14 residues. CDR1 is SGHRS, CDR2 YFSETQ, per germline. Full variable domain (remainder filled in from reference TRBV5-1 and TRBJ1-2): KAGVTQTPRYLIKTRGQQVTLSCSPISGHRSVSWYQQTPGQGLQFLFEYFSETQRNKGNFPGRFSGRQFSNSRSEMNVSTLELGDSALYLCASQATDQGYGYTFGSGTRLTVV.

The gene calls are TRBV5-4 and TRBJ2-7; D is undetermined. The CDR3 has 12 residues. Trimming shortened V by 4 bases and J by 2 bases, and 7 bases separated the two germline ends. The germline V gene has CDR1 SGHNT and CDR2 YYREEE (reference sequence). CDR3 nucleotides: TGTGCCAGCAGCCCCCTCCCCTACGAGCAGTACTTC. Encoded protein: CASSPLPYEQYF.

The chain recombines TRBV18 with TRBJ2-2; D might be TRBD2 (5 bases). Trimming left V 2 bases short and J 1 base short, with 11 bases between. Germline lookup yields CDR1 KGHSH and CDR2 LQKENI. The CDR3 sequence is 16 residues long. The CDR3 nucleotides read TGTGCCAGCTCACCAACATCCGGAGGGAACACCGGGGAGCTGTTTTTT. Translated: CASSPTSGGNTGELFF.

The chain has TRBV18 and TRBJ2-5; a possible D gene is TRBD1 (6 bases). Germline CDR1 KGHSH, CDR2 LQKENI. Between the trimmed V and J ends, which lost 5 bases and 1 base, there was a span of 11 bases. There are 14 residues in the CDR3. In DNA form, the CDR3 reads TGTGCCAGCTCATTCGGACAGAGCCAAGAGACCCAGTACTTC. It specifies CASSFGQSQETQYF.

The chain uses TRBV5-1 and TRBJ1-5, with TRBD1 as a possible D gene (5 bases). Germline loops: CDR1 SGHRS, CDR2 YFSETQ. CDR3 size: 15 residues. Trimming took off 4 bases at V and 9 bases at J, with 20 bases between the two ends. CDR3 residues: CASSPSGSGTWPQHF. The DNA for the CDR3 is TGCGCCAGCAGCCCGTCAGGCAGCGGGACGTGGCCCCAGCATTTT.

The V and J genes are TRBV28 and TRBJ2-4; tentatively, D is TRBD1 (6 bases). Trimming removed 5 bases at V and 0 bases at J, with 8 bases between. Per germline, CDR1 MDHEN and CDR2 SYDVKM. The CDR3 runs 14 residues. The CDR3 DNA reads as TGTGCCAGCAGTCAGGACAGAGCCAAAAACATTCAGTACTTC. It is translated as CASSQDRAKNIQYF.

The J gene is TRBJ1-4, the V gene TRBV5-1; D is perhaps TRBD1 (5 bases). Trimming left V 1 base short and J 7 bases short, with 8 bases between. The CDR3 runs to 13 residues. The germline CDR1 and CDR2 sequences are SGHRS and YFSETQ. CDR3 DNA: TGCGCCAGCAGCTTGCAGGGTTCTGAAAAACTGTTTTTT. Translation gives CASSLQGSEKLFF.

The rearrangement links TRBV7-9 to TRBJ1-1, with 10 bases matching TRBD1. The CDR3 totals 19 residues. The V gene's germline CDR1 is SEHNR and CDR2 FQNEAQ (reference sequence). V was pared by 5 bases and J by 2 bases, with 17 bases of the junction left unmatched. The CDR3 loop is CASSLVGTGVLRGNTEAFF. The CDR3 DNA is TGTGCCAGCAGCCTAGTGGGGACAGGGGTTCTAAGGGGAAACACTGAAGCTTTCTTT.

V is TRBV7-8 and J is TRBJ2-7; TRBD1 matches at 7 bases. V dropped 5 bases and J dropped 2; count of bases not matched to a gene: 3. Germline V CDR1 and CDR2: SGHVS, FQNEAQ. CDR3 size: 13 residues. CDR3 sequence (DNA): TGTGCCAGCAGCATCGGGACAGCCTACGAGCAGTACTTC. Amino acid sequence: CASSIGTAYEQYF.

The chain joins TRBV7-2 to TRBJ2-5; 7 bases agree with TRBD2. The CDR3 runs 12 residues. Germline V lookup: CDR1 SGHTA, CDR2 FQGNSA. The V and J ends lost 1 base and 9 bases, in that order; junction bases with no gene match: 2. CDR3 residues: CASSLVGGSQYF. The CDR3 bases are TGTGCCAGCAGCTTAGTGGGGGGGTCCCAGTACTTC.

The genes are TRBV18 and TRBJ2-1; TRBD2 might be the D (6 bases). V lost 0 bases, J lost 8 bases, and 14 bases lay in between. The CDR3 loop spans 15 amino acids. Germline CDR1 is KGHSH and CDR2 is LQKENI. CDR3 protein: CASSPPAEGRDEQFF. The CDR3 nucleotides are TGTGCCAGCTCACCACCGGCGGAGGGTAGGGATGAGCAGTTCTTC.

The V gene is TRBV25-1, the J gene TRBJ2-1; TRBD1 aligns across 7 bases. From germline, CDR1 is MGHDK and CDR2 SYGVNS. V shed 5 bases, J shed 6 bases, and the junction held 10 bases outside the gene matches. The CDR3 totals 15 residues. Written as DNA, the CDR3 is TGTGCCAGCAGTCCTCTCATGACAGGGAGCAATGAGCAGTTCTTC. Translation gives CASSPLMTGSNEQFF.

This sequence joins TRBV30 and TRBJ2-7; the D gene is possibly TRBD1 (5 bases). V dropped 4 bases and J dropped 2 bases, with 9 bases sitting between them. The CDR3 runs to 12 residues. The V gene's germline CDR1 is GTSNPN and CDR2 SVGIG (reference sequence). In nucleotides, the CDR3 is TGTGCCTGGACGACAGCTACCTACGAGCAGTACTTC. Residues: CAWTTATYEQYF.